This entry lists 19 T cell receptor beta chains sequenced from one sample in a study of shared clonotypes between healthy human individuals. CD45RO-negative cells were positively selected for CCR7, leaving out terminally differentiated effector memory CD45RA+ cells. Sequenced by immunoSEQ multiplex PCR; TCRdb stores in-frame clones only, minus some. This sample has 2 million to 2.5 million clones, with around 93% found just once. The material sequenced was naive CD8+ T cells from PBMCs. These receptors all stem from a man aged 18 to 30 in good health. Some clones in this sample may be carry-over from other donors' samples.

V usage is TRBV7-8 and J usage is TRBJ2-3, with D maybe TRBD1 (5 bases). Trimming stripped 7 bases from V and 0 bases from J, with 17 bases between. The V gene's germline CDR1 is SGHVS and CDR2 FQNEAQ. The CDR3 has 16 residues. DNA of the CDR3: TGTGCCAGCAACGACAGACCGGCTAGGAGCACAGATACGCAGTATTTT. Translating gives CASNDRPARSTDTQYF.

The J gene is TRBJ2-3, the V gene TRBV5-6, with D possibly being TRBD1 (6 bases). The V end was cut by 4 bases, the J end by 1 base, with 16 bases between. Germline V CDR1 and CDR2: SGHDT, YYEEEE. There are 16 residues in the CDR3. The CDR3 is CASSPGPGVGTDTQYF. The CDR3 DNA reads as TGTGCCAGCAGCCCCGGGCCAGGGGTGGGCACAGATACGCAGTATTTT.

This chain uses TRBV5-6 with TRBJ1-4; 9 positions agree with TRBD1. The CDR3 totals 15 residues. The V gene's germline CDR1 is SGHDT and CDR2 YYEEEE. J gave up 7 bases and V 0 bases, and 4 bases lay outside the gene matches. The CDR3 DNA sequence: TGTGCCAGCAGCTTGGGGGGACAGGGAGGTGAAAAACTGTTTTTT. Protein product: CASSLGGQGGEKLFF. The full variable domain, its missing parts supplied by reference TRBV5-6 and TRBJ1-4, is DAGVTQSPTHLIKTRGQQVTLRCSPKSGHDTVSWYQQALGQGPQFIFQYYEEEERQRGNFPDRFSGHQFPNYSSELNVNALLLGDSALYLCASSLGGQGGEKLFFGSGTQLSVL.

The CDR3 spells CASSKGRGRDSNQPQHF. For the CDR3, the DNA is TGTGCCAGTAGTAAAGGACGGGGGAGGGATAGCAATCAGCCCCAGCATTTT. The chain employs TRBV19 and TRBJ1-5; D is possibly TRBD1 (5 bases). The V gene lost 4 bases and the J gene lost 0 bases, with 16 bases spanning the gap. This CDR3 has 17 amino acids. Germline loops: CDR1 LNHDA, CDR2 SQIVND (reference sequence).

The chain joins TRBV30 to TRBJ1-1; 9 nucleotides match TRBD1. Germline V gene sequence: CDR1 GTSNPN, CDR2 SVGIG (reference sequence). J lost 1 base, V lost 4 bases, and 7 bases had no gene match. The CDR3 extends over 15 amino acids. The CDR3 protein is CAWNVMTGGNTEAFF. The CDR3, as DNA: TGTGCCTGGAATGTGATGACAGGGGGGAACACTGAAGCTTTCTTT.

This clone was found once. The genes are TRBV18 and TRBJ2-7, with 9 bases aligning to TRBD1. In germline, CDR1 is KGHSH, CDR2 LQKENI. J lost 3 bases, V lost 4 bases, and 4 bases had no gene match. The CDR3 has 14 amino acids. The CDR3 coding sequence is TGTGCCAGCTCACACCGGGACAGGGTCTACGAGCAGTACTTC. As protein: CASSHRDRVYEQYF.

V and J are TRBV7-9 and TRBJ2-7; TRBD2 is a possible D gene (5 bases). Germline assignment: CDR1 SEHNR and CDR2 FQNEAQ (reference sequence). Trimming stripped 3 bases from V and 4 bases from J, with 19 bases between. This CDR3 has 16 residues. The CDR3 bases are TGTGCCAGCAGCTTCCCGACTGTGGAGGCCCCTTACGAGCAGTACTTC. Residues: CASSFPTVEAPYEQYF.

The CDR3 region has the DNA TGTGCCAGCAGCCACAGGATGGCGAGGGAGGGCCGCTACGAGCAGTACTTC. It yields the protein CASSHRMAREGRYEQYF. The rearrangement links TRBV4-2 to TRBJ2-7, with 7 bases identical to TRBD2. CDR1 is LGHNA and CDR2 is YNFKEQ in the germline V gene. J lost 3 bases, V lost 3 bases, and 14 bases had no gene match. CDR3 size: 17 residues.

The chain recombines TRBV7-3 with TRBJ2-1; TRBD2 aligns across 7 bases. Trimming took 4 bases from V and 8 from J; bases not matched to a gene: 11. Germline V gene lookup returns CDR1 SGHTA and CDR2 FQGTGA. This CDR3 spans 15 amino acids. The CDR3 region has the DNA TGTGCCAGCAGCTACCTAGGCGGGGGTTCGTATGAGCAGTTCTTC. This gives the protein CASSYLGGGSYEQFF.

The chain joins TRBV7-3 to TRBJ2-3; D not resolved. Trimming stripped 3 bases from V and 0 bases from J, with 4 bases between. The germline V gene encodes CDR1 SGHTA and CDR2 FQGTGA. CDR3 length: 13 residues. This CDR3 is CASSFLSTDTQYF. The CDR3 DNA sequence: TGTGCCAGCAGCTTCCTCAGCACAGATACGCAGTATTTT. The variable domain in full, completed from reference TRBV7-3 and TRBJ2-3, reads GAGVSQTPSNKVTEKGKYVELRCDPISGHTALYWYRQSLGQGPEFLIYFQGTGAADDSGLPNDRFFAVRPEGSVSTLKIQRTERGDSAVYLCASSFLSTDTQYFGPGTRLTVL.

With respect to this clone: The same CDR3 can be traced to other DNA sequences in this sample. The gene calls are TRBV19 and TRBJ1-1; 7 bases line up with TRBD1. V shed 1 base, J shed 0 bases, and the junction held 2 bases outside the gene matches. In germline, CDR1 is LNHDA, CDR2 SQIVND (reference sequence). The CDR3 has 15 residues. CDR3 in amino acids: CASSIVGQMNTEAFF. The CDR3 DNA reads as TGTGCCAGTAGTATAGTGGGACAGATGAACACTGAAGCTTTCTTT.

This chain uses TRBV27 with TRBJ1-3; weak D call: TRBD1 (5 bases). There are 14 residues in the CDR3. CDR1 and CDR2 (germline): MNHEY, SMNVEV (reference sequence). V was trimmed by 6 bases and J by 2 bases, leaving 11 bases between them. CDR3 sequence reads: CASRPRAAGNTIYF. CDR3 coding DNA: TGTGCCAGCAGGCCCAGGGCGGCTGGAAACACCATATATTTT.

The CDR3 region has the DNA TGTGCCAGCAGCCAAGACGGGAGACAGGGGCAGTGGAACGAGCAGTACTTC. Encoded protein: CASSQDGRQGQWNEQYF. This chain links TRBV14 with TRBJ2-7; TRBD1 matches at 8 bases. Trimming took 0 bases from V and 5 from J; bases not matched to a gene: 12. Germline CDR1 reads SGHDN; CDR2 reads FVKESK. CDR3 length: 17 amino acids.

The chain employs TRBV4-3 and TRBJ2-3; perhaps TRBD2 as D (6 bases). The CDR3 length is 16 residues. Trimming removed 1 base from V and 1 base from J, with 12 bases in between. CDR1 is LGHNA and CDR2 is YSLEER in the germline V gene. The DNA of the CDR3 is TGCGCCAGCAGCCAAGGATGGGGACTTCGCACAGATACGCAGTATTTT. This sequence encodes CASSQGWGLRTDTQYF.

The genes are TRBV5-4 and TRBJ2-7; D gene ambiguous. V was pared by 2 bases and J by 2 bases, with 20 bases between. Germline V gene sequence: CDR1 SGHNT, CDR2 YYREEE (reference sequence). The CDR3 consists of 17 residues. The CDR3 region has the DNA TGTGCCAGCAGCTTCGGGTCCCGCTCCGGCAATCCCTACGAGCAGTACTTC. Its translation: CASSFGSRSGNPYEQYF.

This sequence joins TRBV5-1 and TRBJ2-3; TRBD2 aligns across 10 bases. The V gene's germline CDR1 is SGHRS and CDR2 YFSETQ. V shed 0 bases, J shed 3 bases, and the junction held 1 base outside the gene matches. This CDR3 comprises 15 residues. The CDR3 sequence is CASSLEREGTDTQYF. DNA of the CDR3: TGCGCCAGCAGCTTGGAGCGGGAGGGAACAGATACGCAGTATTTT.

The V and J genes are TRBV28 and TRBJ1-4; 10 bases map to TRBD1. In germline, CDR1 is MDHEN, CDR2 SYDVKM. There are 15 residues in the CDR3. The V and J ends lost 1 base and 8 bases, in that order; junction bases with no gene match: 4. The CDR3 here is CASSLSGTGDEKLFF. CDR3 nucleotide sequence: TGTGCCAGCAGTTTATCCGGGACAGGGGACGAAAAACTGTTTTTT.

The chain employs TRBV28 and TRBJ1-4; tentative D call: TRBD1 (5 bases). V dropped 3 bases and J dropped 10 bases, with 15 bases sitting between them. The germline V gene has CDR1 MDHEN and CDR2 SYDVKM. This CDR3 region has 14 residues. Here the CDR3 DNA reads TGTGCCAGCAGTTTTGTGGCGGGGCGAGGAAAACTGTTTTTT. Amino acids: CASSFVAGRGKLFF.

The V gene is TRBV27, the J gene TRBJ2-2, with D perhaps TRBD1 (6 bases). Germline-derived CDR1 and CDR2 are MNHEY and SMNVEV (reference sequence). The V gene lost 4 bases and the J gene lost 7 bases, with 10 bases spanning the gap. The CDR3 is 13 amino acids. CDR3 coding DNA: TGTGCCAGCAGTTCGCGACAGGTCGGGGAGCTGTTTTTT. Its translation: CASSSRQVGELFF.